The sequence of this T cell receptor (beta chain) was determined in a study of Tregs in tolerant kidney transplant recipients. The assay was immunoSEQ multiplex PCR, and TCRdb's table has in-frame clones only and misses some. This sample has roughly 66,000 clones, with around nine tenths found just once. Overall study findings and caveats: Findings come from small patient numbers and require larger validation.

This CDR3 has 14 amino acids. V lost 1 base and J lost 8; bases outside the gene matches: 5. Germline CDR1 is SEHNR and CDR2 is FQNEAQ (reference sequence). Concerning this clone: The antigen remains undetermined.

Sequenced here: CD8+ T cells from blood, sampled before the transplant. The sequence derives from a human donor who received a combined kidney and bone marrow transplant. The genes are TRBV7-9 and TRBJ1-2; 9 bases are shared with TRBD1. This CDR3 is CASSLDGDRVGYTF. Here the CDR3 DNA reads TGTGCCAGCAGCTTAGACGGGGACAGGGTAGGCTACACCTTC.